The 10 T cell receptor beta chains presented below share a single source sample, sequenced in a study of shared clonotypes between healthy human individuals (dated by TCRdb to between 2020 and 2021). Library prep was done by the immunoSEQ multiplex PCR assay. In TCRdb, the immuneACCESS table is reduced to in-frame sequences with V and J assigned. These tables do not hold every clone; where another copy was compared, an unresolved V gene accounts for under half, and the others remain unexplained. The sample has over a million clones on record, under 80% of them singletons. About 1.5% of the sample is in the top ten clones. Sequenced input: memory CD4+ T cells sorted from blood. Taken with the paper, the label for cell subset or site translates to: CD45RA-negative fraction. These receptors all come from a young man in good health.

The rearrangement joins TRBV19 to TRBJ2-7; D may correspond to TRBD1 or TRBD2 (6 bases each). V was trimmed by 3 bases and J by 2 bases, leaving 20 bases between them. In germline, CDR1 is LNHDA, CDR2 SQIVND (reference sequence). The CDR3 runs to 17 residues. The CDR3 region is CASSIREVGGGTYEQYF. CDR3 nucleotide sequence: TGTGCCAGTAGTATTCGAGAGGTTGGAGGGGGGACCTACGAGCAGTACTTC.

This clone was found a few times. The gene calls are TRBV18 and TRBJ1-6; D gene uncertain. Trimming removed 0 bases from V and 6 bases from J, with 6 bases in between. Germline assignment: CDR1 KGHSH and CDR2 LQKENI. This CDR3 has 14 amino acids. Written as DNA, the CDR3 is TGTGCCAGCTCACCACCGGGAAGTAATTCACCCCTCCACTTT. It yields the protein CASSPPGSNSPLHF.

This clone was observed a single time. This rearrangement joins TRBV7-2 to TRBJ2-7; 7 bases agree with TRBD1. The junction had 12 bases not matched to a gene; V was cut back by 4 bases and J by 0 bases. This CDR3 has 17 residues. Germline V gene sequence: CDR1 SGHTA, CDR2 FQGNSA. CDR3 region: CASSSALRGQASYEQYF. In DNA form, the CDR3 reads TGTGCCAGCAGCTCCGCTCTACGAGGACAGGCCTCCTACGAGCAGTACTTC.

The rearrangement joins TRBV5-8 to TRBJ2-2; 12 positions agree with TRBD2. The V segment lost 1 base and the J segment 6 bases; nucleotides outside the gene matches: 10. The CDR3 is 18 amino acids. Germline CDR1 and CDR2: SGHTS and YDEGEE. This CDR3 is CASSLSEGLAGFSGELFF. CDR3 nucleotides: TGTGCCAGCAGCTTGTCGGAAGGACTAGCGGGATTTTCCGGGGAGCTGTTTTTT.

This clone was counted ten times or more. Other nucleotide sequences from this sample produce the same CDR3. The V call is TRBV2, the J call TRBJ2-3; D call uncertain. CDR3 length: 12 residues. V was clipped by 6 bases and J by 2 bases, with 6 bases between them. Per the germline V gene, CDR1 is SNHLY and CDR2 is FYNNEI. CDR3 sequence: CASSVDTDTQYF. The DNA for the CDR3 is TGTGCCAGCAGCGTAGACACAGATACGCAGTATTTT. Looking up the rest from reference TRBV2 and TRBJ2-3 gives the full variable domain: EPEVTQTPSHQVTQMGQEVILRCVPISNHLYFYWYRQILGQKVEFLVSFYNNEISEKSEIFDDQFSVERPDGSNFTLKIRSTKLEDSAMYFCASSVDTDTQYFGPGTRLTVL.

This clone was detected once. Other DNA sequences within the sample encode an identical CDR3. The V call is TRBV11-2, the J call TRBJ2-7; possible D gene TRBD2, 5 bases. The germline V and J ends were trimmed by 0 bases and 7 bases, with 13 bases remaining between them. The CDR3 has 14 amino acids. Germline V CDR1 and CDR2: SGHAT, FQNNGV. DNA for the CDR3: TGTGCCAGCAGCTTAGACCCGGGATCTTCGGAGCAGTACTTC. This translates into CASSLDPGSSEQYF.

The CDR3 protein is CSVGVARSYNEQFF. The CDR3 region has the DNA TGCAGCGTTGGAGTCGCCCGCTCCTACAATGAGCAGTTCTTC. The J gene is TRBJ2-1, the V gene TRBV29-1; D remains unclear. Trimming removed 4 bases at V and 0 bases at J, with 10 bases between. CDR3 size: 14 residues. Germline CDR1 reads SQVTM; CDR2 reads ANQGSEA.

V gene TRBV5-1 combines with J gene TRBJ2-2, with 8 bases fitting TRBD1. This CDR3 has 15 residues. Germline V gene sequence: CDR1 SGHRS, CDR2 YFSETQ. Trimming at V came to 5 bases and at J to 0 bases, leaving 3 bases not matched to a gene. CDR3 sequence (DNA): TGCGCCAGCAGTCGGGGACAGGCGAACACCGGGGAGCTGTTTTTT. This codes for CASSRGQANTGELFF.

This rearrangement joins TRBV5-1 to TRBJ1-2; no definite D call. The CDR3 has 14 residues. Trimming took 2 bases from V and 0 from J, leaving 8 bases between them. CDR1 is SGHRS, CDR2 YFSETQ, per germline. This CDR3 reads CASSLDQANYGYTF. The CDR3, as DNA: TGCGCCAGCAGCTTAGACCAGGCTAACTATGGCTACACCTTC.

The rearrangement joins TRBV6-1 to TRBJ2-7; 9 bases fit TRBD1. CDR3 size: 13 residues. Germline values: CDR1 MNHNS, CDR2 SASEGT. Trimming at V came to 4 bases and at J to 6 bases, leaving 4 bases not matched to a gene. The CDR3 nucleotides read TGTGCCAGCAGTGGACAGGGGGGGAGCGAGCAGTACTTC. As protein: CASSGQGGSEQYF.